Listed here is a single TCR beta chain. This clone was seen only once. Its target antigen remains unknown. No much larger clone exists at a distance of one base, and base qualities are not known. This specimen comes from a study of blood T cell repertoires in COVID-19 (dated by TCRdb to the early 2020s). Background for the entire study: The collaborator samples originated in the United States, Italy and Spain and spanned the acute and convalescent phases of COVID-19. The prospective study material was composed of cDNA or gDNA derived from T cells, B-cell-depleted T cells, or PBMCs. Subjects who had been exposed to COVID-19, were actively infected with it, or had recovered from it provided the deeply sampled blood TCRbeta repertoires that made up the dataset. The repertoires were released in a freely available public database intended as a resource for research on the immune response to SARS-CoV-2. The samples were drawn from the first 160 participants of the ongoing ImmuneRACE study and from roughly 1,300 subjects provided by 6 global collaborators. Nearly every sample came with metadata listing a de-identified subject ID, COVID-19 status, age in years and sex. Where HLA class I and class II types were available, the types were taken from metadata supplied by the sample provider, not from assay-based typing. The paper's findings and limits, for the study overall: How much clinical and demographic metadata was included differed by source and by participant, and the metadata was provided uncurated.

The immunoSEQ Assay, a bias-controlled multiplex PCR, was used to amplify TCRbeta CDR3 regions from genomic DNA. The authors' pipeline ran thus. The number of nucleated cells in each sample was estimated from the amplification of reference gene primers within the assay. To quantify the absolute abundance of each unique TCRbeta CDR3 rearrangement, sequence reads were collapsed and filtered. For each sample, productive Simpson clonality was calculated as the square root of Simpson's diversity index over productive rearrangements. Here the immuneACCESS table is served through TCRdb, limited to in-frame sequences with V and J called. Missing clones are a known gap in these copies; in checked studies unresolved V genes cover under half, and the rest lacks a known reason. The DNA gave D and trimming, while V, J and clone size come from that table. A total of 350,000 to 400,000 clones appear in this sample, roughly 90% of them only once. Less than 3.5% of the sample lies in the top ten.

Sequences SGHRS (CDR1) and YFSETQ (CDR2) are obtained from the germline V gene. Its CDR3 holds 18 amino acids, cysteine through phenylalanine. Just CDR3 DNA is preserved here, 54 bases in frame from base 1. V is shortened by 0 bases, J by 7 bases, and the region joining them spans 25 bases. One collaborating source in Seattle enrolled patients during active infection and followed them longitudinally through the course of disease. Whole blood was collected in K2EDTA tubes by collaborating institutions according to the institutions' own protocols. Collaborator samples were shipped for TCRbeta analysis as frozen whole blood, isolated PBMCs, or DNA extracted from either sample type.

The specimen sequenced was peripheral blood. The chain joins TRBV5-1 to TRBJ1-1, with a tentative D gene TRBD1 over 5 matching bases. The TCR was taken from a woman in her 30s with COVID-19, enrolled during active disease. In nucleotides, the sequence is TGCGCCAGCAGCTTGGGGGTCCGACAGAACATCCTGGGGATTGAAGCTTTCTTT. Translated, it reads CASSLGVRQNILGIEAFF. Reference TRBV5-1 and TRBJ1-1 proteins supply the regions before and after the CDR3; the full variable domain is: KAGVTQTPRYLIKTRGQQVTLSCSPISGHRSVSWYQQTPGQGLQFLFEYFSETQRNKGNFPGRFSGRQFSNSRSEMNVSTLELGDSALYLCASSLGVRQNILGIEAFFGQGTRLTVV.